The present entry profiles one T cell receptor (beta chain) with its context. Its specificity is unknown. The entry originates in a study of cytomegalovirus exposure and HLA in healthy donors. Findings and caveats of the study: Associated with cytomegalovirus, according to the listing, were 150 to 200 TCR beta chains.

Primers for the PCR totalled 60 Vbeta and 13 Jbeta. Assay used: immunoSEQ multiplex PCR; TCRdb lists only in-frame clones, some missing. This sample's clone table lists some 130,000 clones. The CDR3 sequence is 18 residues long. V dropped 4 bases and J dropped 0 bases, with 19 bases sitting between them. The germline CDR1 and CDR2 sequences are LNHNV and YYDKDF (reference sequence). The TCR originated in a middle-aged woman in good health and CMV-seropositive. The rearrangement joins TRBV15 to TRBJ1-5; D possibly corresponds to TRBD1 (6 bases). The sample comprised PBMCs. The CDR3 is CATSKRVQGSYSNQPQHF. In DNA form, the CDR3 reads TGTGCCACCAGCAAGCGAGTACAGGGTAGTTATAGCAATCAGCCCCAGCATTTT.